One sample yielded the 6 T cell receptor beta chains listed below, sequenced in a study of post-analysis software for immune sequencing data. Study-wide findings and caveats: Compared with controls, patients had more of five TRBV segments, including TRBV5-6, TRBV5-1 and TRBV20-1.

No antigens are known for them. Carried by the TCR beta cDNA libraries were unique molecular identifiers. In TCRdb, the PCR reads were re-called with MiXCR into one record per CDR3 protein. The sample carries roughly 200,000 distinct CDR3 sequences, 29% recorded once. Sequencing was carried out using blood. These receptors originate from a girl younger than 18 with multiple sclerosis.

Note on this clonotype: One end of the junction does not line up with germline, which may come from a read error. This chain's CDR3 is CASSLAASSHEQYF. CDR3 DNA: TGCGCCAGCAGCTTAGCGGCTAGTTCCCACGAGCAGTACTTC. The chain employs TRBV7-9 and TRBJ2-5; tentative D call: TRBD2 (6 bases). The DNA end favors TRBJ2-7, so the J call may be wrong. Germline CDR1 and CDR2: SEHNR and FQNEAQ (reference sequence). There are 14 residues in the CDR3.

The chain couples TRBV6-1 to TRBJ2-5, with D perhaps TRBD2 (6 bases). V was trimmed by 5 bases and J by 5 bases, leaving 12 bases between them. The CDR3 loop spans 13 amino acids. Germline CDR1 is MNHNS and CDR2 is SASEGT. The CDR3 region has the DNA TGTGCCAGCAGTCGACTAGGAAGGGAGACCCAGTACTTC. The encoded protein is CASSRLGRETQYF.

The chain employs TRBV3-1 and TRBJ2-7; D possibly corresponds to TRBD1 (6 bases). Germline values: CDR1 LGHDT, CDR2 YNNKEL (reference sequence). This CDR3 is 18 amino acids long. Trimming shortened V by 5 bases and J by 3 bases, and 26 bases separated the two germline ends. CDR3 in amino acids: CASSSLIRSDRNLYEQYF. The CDR3 coding sequence is TGTGCCAGCAGCTCCCTTATTAGGAGCGACAGGAACCTCTACGAGCAGTACTTC.

This clonotype was seen at least ten times. The chain recombines TRBV29-1 with TRBJ1-2, with D unclear. The germline CDR1 and CDR2 sequences are SQVTM and ANQGSEA. Between the trimmed V and J ends, which lost 0 bases and 5 bases, there was a span of 7 bases. This CDR3 spans 12 amino acids. The chain's CDR3 is CSVEDEGYGYTF. The CDR3 nucleotides are TGCAGCGTTGAAGATGAAGGGTATGGCTACACCTTC.

The chain employs TRBV12-3 or TRBV12-4 and TRBJ1-1; TRBD1 is a possible D gene (6 bases). The CDR3 runs 12 residues. Trimming shortened V by 6 bases and J by 11 bases, and 16 bases separated the two germline ends. DNA of the CDR3: TGTGCCAGCAGAGGGGACACCCGATCGGCTTTCTTT. Translation gives CASRGDTRSAFF.

This clonotype appeared many times. V gene TRBV28 combines with J gene TRBJ2-1; 7 bases fit TRBD2. The CDR3 sequence is 13 residues long. Trimming at V came to 6 bases and at J to 9 bases, leaving 8 bases not matched to a gene. Germline assignment: CDR1 MDHEN and CDR2 SYDVKM. This chain's CDR3 is CASRPGGELEQFF. The CDR3 DNA follows: TGTGCCAGCAGACCGGGAGGCGAGCTTGAGCAGTTCTTC.